Sequencing of this TCR beta chain was carried out in a study of graft-versus-host responses after intestinal transplantation. Whole-study context: Among the recipients, all got anti-thymocyte globulin induction and then tacrolimus and steroids for approximately 3 years. Whole-study findings and limits: The authors found GvH clones in recipient marrow, some appearing first in ileum or blood. Maximum circulating GvH clone levels tracked with early post-transplant HvG decreases.

The table came from immunoSEQ multiplex PCR; TCRdb's copy has only in-frame clones and leaves some out. The data show about 25,000 clones, over 85% seen once. A note on this clone: The antigen is not known.

In germline, CDR1 is SGHRS, CDR2 YFSETQ. The CDR3 is made up of 15 amino acids. Trimming stripped 5 bases from V and 2 bases from J, with 14 bases between. The TCR originated in a human patient who received an intestinal transplant, so some T cells may come from the graft donor. The sequenced sample was PBMCs, obtained 18 days after transplant. This chain links TRBV5-1 with TRBJ2-1, with D hard to call. The CDR3 bases are TGCGCCAGCAGAAACACTGTCCGAGCCTACAATGAGCAGTTCTTC. Encoded protein: CASRNTVRAYNEQFF.